The next 13 T cell receptor beta chains were all read from a single sample in a study of early T cells in non-severe SARS-CoV-2 infection. One entry per CDR3 protein results from TCRdb running MiXCR on the 5' RACE reads. The table lists around 53,000 distinct CDR3 sequences, 9% to 15% of them singletons, with just over 2.5% in the top ten. The sample here was whole blood, taken at baseline. These receptors came from an adult who was a healthcare worker with PCR-confirmed SARS-CoV-2 infection or an uninfected control (not recorded which).

This rearrangement joins TRBV27 to TRBJ2-4, with D possibly TRBD2 on 5 matching bases. The germline V gene encodes CDR1 MNHEY and CDR2 SMNVEV (reference sequence). Trimming took 2 bases from V and 0 from J, leaving 14 bases between them. CDR3 size: 17 residues. The CDR3: CASSLIPRDVAKNIQYF. The CDR3 coding sequence is TGTGCCAGCAGTTTAATTCCCCGGGATGTAGCCAAAAACATTCAGTACTTC.

This clonotype was observed many times. V gene TRBV20-1 combines with J gene TRBJ2-3, with TRBD2 identical over 13 bases. V trimming: 3 bases; J trimming: 5 bases; junction bases outside the gene matches: 5. The germline gives CDR1 DFQATT, CDR2 SNEGSKA (reference sequence). The length of the CDR3 is 15 residues. CDR3 nucleotide sequence: TGCAGTGCTAGCTCCGGACTAGCGGGAGTAGATACGCAGTATTTT. Protein product: CSASSGLAGVDTQYF.

The genes are TRBV5-1 and TRBJ2-2; 8 nucleotides match TRBD2. V lost 6 bases to trimming and J lost 3 bases; unmatched junction nucleotides: 7. CDR1 SGHRS and CDR2 YFSETQ come from the germline V gene. CDR3 length: 15 amino acids. The CDR3 is CASKTGTRDTGELFF. The CDR3 nucleotides are TGCGCCAGCAAAACAGGGACTAGAGACACCGGGGAGCTGTTTTTT.

Here the CDR3 DNA reads TGTGCCAGCAGCGACGCGCCGGGCAGTGAGCAGTTCTTC. Translated, it gives CASSDAPGSEQFF. The gene calls are TRBV7-3 and TRBJ2-1, with D hard to call. The CDR3 extends over 13 amino acids. CDR1 is SGHTA and CDR2 is FQGTGA in the germline V gene. V lost 5 bases to trimming and J lost 9 bases, with 14 bases between them.

This clonotype was detected a few times. The genes are TRBV24-1 and TRBJ2-5, with a possible D match to TRBD1 (7 bases). Germline CDR1 reads KGHDR; CDR2 reads SFDVKD. The CDR3 has 15 residues. V was cut by 7 bases and J by 1 base, with 15 bases left in between. The CDR3 DNA reads as TGTGCCACCAGCGGACACCAGGGGGGCCAAGAGACCCAGTACTTC. Translation: CATSGHQGGQETQYF.

This clonotype was counted at least ten times. This chain links TRBV29-1 with TRBJ2-5, with a tentative D call TRBD2 (6 bases). The CDR3 contains 15 residues. The germline gives CDR1 SQVTM, CDR2 ANQGSEA. V dropped 4 bases and J dropped 7 bases, with 22 bases sitting between them. Here the CDR3 DNA reads TGCAGCGTTGCGGTAGGGCTAGCGCTAAGAGGGACCCAGTACTTC. It encodes CSVAVGLALRGTQYF.

This clonotype was observed once. This chain uses TRBV18 with TRBJ1-4, with no clear D. This CDR3 comprises 12 residues. CDR1 and CDR2 from the germline V gene are KGHSH and LQKENI. The V end lost 3 bases, the J end lost 8 bases, and 7 bases lay between the germline ends. The CDR3 sequence is CASSPAGEKLFF. CDR3 nucleotide sequence: TGTGCCAGCTCACCTGCTGGAGAAAAACTGTTTTTT.

The chain combines TRBV11-2 with TRBJ2-7, with 8 positions matching TRBD2. J lost 3 bases, V lost 4 bases, and 8 bases had no gene match. This CDR3 is built from 15 residues. Germline V lookup: CDR1 SGHAT, CDR2 FQNNGV. CDR3 protein: CASSSVYAGGYEQYF. The CDR3 DNA reads TGTGCCAGCAGCTCAGTCTACGCGGGAGGCTACGAGCAGTACTTC.

V gene TRBV7-3 combines with J gene TRBJ2-5, with 7 bases lining up with TRBD2. Unmatched junction bases numbered 8, after V lost 2 bases and J lost 5 bases. The CDR3 is made up of 15 amino acids. Germline values: CDR1 SGHTA, CDR2 FQGTGA. The CDR3 region has the DNA TGTGCCAGCAGCTTAGGGCTAGCGGAGGGGGAGACCCAGTACTTC. Its protein product is CASSLGLAEGETQYF.

This clonotype was recorded at least ten times. This chain joins TRBV7-8 and TRBJ2-7; D uncertain. Germline loops: CDR1 SGHVS, CDR2 FQNEAQ. The length of the CDR3 is 13 residues. Trimming took off 0 bases at V and 3 bases at J, with 6 bases between the two ends. Written as DNA, the CDR3 is TGTGCCAGCAGCTTAGCGGTCTACTACGAGCAGTACTTC. It is translated as CASSLAVYYEQYF.

This clonotype was counted only a few times. V gene TRBV28 combines with J gene TRBJ2-5, with a weak D call TRBD1 (6 bases). This CDR3 region has 16 residues. V was cut by 5 bases and J by 0 bases, with 16 bases left in between. The germline V gene has CDR1 MDHEN and CDR2 SYDVKM. The CDR3 region is CASSLPTGGYQETQYF. The CDR3, as DNA: TGTGCCAGCAGTCTCCCGACAGGCGGGTACCAAGAGACCCAGTACTTC.

The chain carries TRBV7-3 and TRBJ2-3, with TRBD2 as a possible D gene (6 bases). Germline V gene lookup returns CDR1 SGHTA and CDR2 FQGTGA. Trimming removed 5 bases from V and 1 base from J, with 10 bases in between. The CDR3 spans 14 residues. As DNA, the CDR3 is TGTGCCAGCAGCACTGGAGGGGGCACAGATACGCAGTATTTT. Amino acid sequence: CASSTGGGTDTQYF.

The V gene is TRBV10-2, the J gene TRBJ1-1, with 7 positions matching TRBD1. V shed 1 base and J 1 base; nucleotides not matched to a gene: 3. Germline V gene sequence: CDR1 WSHSY, CDR2 SAAADI. CDR3 size: 15 residues. The CDR3 sequence is CASSEYRGQNTEAFF. DNA for the CDR3: TGCGCCAGCAGTGAGTACAGGGGTCAGAACACTGAAGCTTTCTTT.